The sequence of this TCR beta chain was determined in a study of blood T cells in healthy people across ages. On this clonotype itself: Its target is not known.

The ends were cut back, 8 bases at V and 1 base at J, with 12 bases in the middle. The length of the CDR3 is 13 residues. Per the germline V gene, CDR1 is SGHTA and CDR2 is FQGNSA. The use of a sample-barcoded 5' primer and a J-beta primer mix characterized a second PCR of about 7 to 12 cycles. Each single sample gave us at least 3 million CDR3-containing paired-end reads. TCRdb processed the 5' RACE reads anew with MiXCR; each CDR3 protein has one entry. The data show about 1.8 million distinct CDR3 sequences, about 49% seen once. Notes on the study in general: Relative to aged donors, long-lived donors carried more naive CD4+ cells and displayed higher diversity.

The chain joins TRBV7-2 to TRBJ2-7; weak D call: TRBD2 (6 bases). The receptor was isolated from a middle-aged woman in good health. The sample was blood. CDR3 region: CASQGGASYEQYF. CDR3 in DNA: TGTGCCAGCCAGGGCGGGGCTTCCTACGAGCAGTACTTC.